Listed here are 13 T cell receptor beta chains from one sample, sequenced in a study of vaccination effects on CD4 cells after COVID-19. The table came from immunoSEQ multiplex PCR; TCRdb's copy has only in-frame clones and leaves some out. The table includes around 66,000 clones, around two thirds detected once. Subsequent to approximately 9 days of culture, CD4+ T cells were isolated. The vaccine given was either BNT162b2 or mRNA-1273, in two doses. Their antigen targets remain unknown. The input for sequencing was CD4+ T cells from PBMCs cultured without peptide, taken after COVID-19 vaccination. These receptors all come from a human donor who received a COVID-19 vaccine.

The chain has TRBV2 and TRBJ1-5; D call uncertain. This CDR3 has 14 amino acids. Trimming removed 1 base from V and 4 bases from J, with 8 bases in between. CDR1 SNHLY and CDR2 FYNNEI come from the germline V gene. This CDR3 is CASSEVEGNQPQHF. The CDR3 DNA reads TGTGCCAGCAGTGAAGTGGAAGGAAATCAGCCCCAGCATTTT.

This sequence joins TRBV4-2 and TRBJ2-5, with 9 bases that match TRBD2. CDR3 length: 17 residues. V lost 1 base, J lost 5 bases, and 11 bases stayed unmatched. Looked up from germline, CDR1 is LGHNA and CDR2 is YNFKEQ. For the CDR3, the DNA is TGTGCCAGCAGCCAAGGGTGGGCGGGGGGGCCCGGGGAGACCCAGTACTTC. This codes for CASSQGWAGGPGETQYF.

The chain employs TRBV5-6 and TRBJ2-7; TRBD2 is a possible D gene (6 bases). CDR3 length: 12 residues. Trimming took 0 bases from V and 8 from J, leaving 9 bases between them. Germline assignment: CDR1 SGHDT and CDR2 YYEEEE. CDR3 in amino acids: CASSLGAGKQYV. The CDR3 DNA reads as TGTGCCAGCAGCTTGGGGGCGGGGAAGCAGTACGTC.

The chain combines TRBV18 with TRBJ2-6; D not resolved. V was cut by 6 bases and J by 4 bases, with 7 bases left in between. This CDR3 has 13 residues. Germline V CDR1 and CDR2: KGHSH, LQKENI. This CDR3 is CASSENGANVLTF. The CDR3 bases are TGTGCCAGCTCGGAGAACGGGGCCAACGTCCTGACTTTC. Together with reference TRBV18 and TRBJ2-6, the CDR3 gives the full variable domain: NAGVMQNPRHLVRRRGQEARLRCSPMKGHSHVYWYRQLPEEGLKFMVYLQKENIIDESGMPKERFSAEFPKEGPSILRIQQVVRGDSAAYFCASSENGANVLTFGAGSRLTVL.

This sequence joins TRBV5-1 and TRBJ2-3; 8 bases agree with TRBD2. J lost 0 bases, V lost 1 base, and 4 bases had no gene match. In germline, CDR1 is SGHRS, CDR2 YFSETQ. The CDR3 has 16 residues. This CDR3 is CASSLLAGTSTDTQYF. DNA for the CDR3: TGCGCCAGCAGCTTGTTAGCGGGGACTAGCACAGATACGCAGTATTTT.

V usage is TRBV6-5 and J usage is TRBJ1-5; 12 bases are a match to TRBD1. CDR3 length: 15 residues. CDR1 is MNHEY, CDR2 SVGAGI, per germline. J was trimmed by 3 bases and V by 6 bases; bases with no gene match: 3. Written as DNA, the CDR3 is TGTGCCAGCAGGGGACAGGGGGCCCCCAATCAGCCCCAGCATTTT. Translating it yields CASRGQGAPNQPQHF.

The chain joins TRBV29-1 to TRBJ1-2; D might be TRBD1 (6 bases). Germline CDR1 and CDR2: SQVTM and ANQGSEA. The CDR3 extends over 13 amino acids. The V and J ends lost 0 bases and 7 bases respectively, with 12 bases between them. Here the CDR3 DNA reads TGCAGCGTTGAAGACTGGGCCAGGGGTGGCTACACCTTC. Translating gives CSVEDWARGGYTF.

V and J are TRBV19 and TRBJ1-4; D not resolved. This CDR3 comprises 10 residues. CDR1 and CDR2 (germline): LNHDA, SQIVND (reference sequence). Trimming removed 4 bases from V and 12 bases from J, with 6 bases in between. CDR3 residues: CASSRRELFF. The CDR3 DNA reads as TGTGCCAGTAGTAGACGGGAACTGTTTTTT.

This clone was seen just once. CDR3 in amino acids: CATSDVEYGYTF. The CDR3 region has the DNA TGTGCCACCAGTGACGTGGAGTATGGCTACACCTTC. J is TRBJ1-2 and V is TRBV24-1; D uncertain. V dropped 4 bases and J dropped 5 bases, with 7 bases sitting between them. CDR3 size: 12 residues. Germline CDR1 KGHDR, CDR2 SFDVKD.

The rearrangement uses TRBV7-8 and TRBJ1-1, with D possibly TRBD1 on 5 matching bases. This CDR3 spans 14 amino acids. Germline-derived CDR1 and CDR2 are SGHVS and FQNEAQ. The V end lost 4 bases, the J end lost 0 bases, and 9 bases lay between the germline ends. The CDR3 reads CASSSTVMNTEAFF. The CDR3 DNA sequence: TGTGCCAGCAGCTCGACAGTTATGAACACTGAAGCTTTCTTT.

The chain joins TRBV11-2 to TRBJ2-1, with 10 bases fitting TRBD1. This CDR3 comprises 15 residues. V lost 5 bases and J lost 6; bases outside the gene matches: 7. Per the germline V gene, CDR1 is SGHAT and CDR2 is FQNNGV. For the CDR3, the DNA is TGTGCCAGCAGCCGAGGGACAGGGGTCACCAATGAGCAGTTCTTC. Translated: CASSRGTGVTNEQFF.

The CDR3 reads CSVEDLFLAMRTDTQYF. CDR3 sequence (DNA): TGCAGCGTTGAAGATCTTTTTCTAGCAATGCGCACAGATACGCAGTATTTT. The chain links TRBV29-1 to TRBJ2-3; D is perhaps TRBD2 (5 bases). Per the germline V gene, CDR1 is SQVTM and CDR2 is ANQGSEA. The CDR3 is 17 amino acids. V lost 0 bases and J lost 1, with 17 bases in between.

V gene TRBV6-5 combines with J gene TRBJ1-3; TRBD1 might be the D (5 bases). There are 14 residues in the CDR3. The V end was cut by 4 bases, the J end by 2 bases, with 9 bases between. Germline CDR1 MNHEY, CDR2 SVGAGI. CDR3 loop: CASSSPGTGNTIYF. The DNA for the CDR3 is TGTGCCAGCAGTTCCCCAGGGACTGGAAACACCATATATTTT.